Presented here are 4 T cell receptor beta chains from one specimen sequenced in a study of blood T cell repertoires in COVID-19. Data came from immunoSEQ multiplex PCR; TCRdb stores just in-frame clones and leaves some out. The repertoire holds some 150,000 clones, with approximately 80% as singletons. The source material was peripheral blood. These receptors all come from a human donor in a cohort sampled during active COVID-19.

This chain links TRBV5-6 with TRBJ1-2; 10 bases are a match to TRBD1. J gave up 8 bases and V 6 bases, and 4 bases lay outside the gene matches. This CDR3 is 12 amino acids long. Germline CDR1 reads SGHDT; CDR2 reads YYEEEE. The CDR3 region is CASTGTGDGYTF. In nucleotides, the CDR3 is TGTGCCAGCACCGGGACAGGGGACGGCTACACCTTC.

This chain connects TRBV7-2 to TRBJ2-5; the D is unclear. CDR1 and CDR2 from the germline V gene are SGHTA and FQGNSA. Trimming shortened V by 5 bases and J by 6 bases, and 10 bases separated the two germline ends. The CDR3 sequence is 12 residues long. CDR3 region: CASSQDWKTQYF. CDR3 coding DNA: TGTGCCAGCAGCCAGGATTGGAAGACCCAGTACTTC.

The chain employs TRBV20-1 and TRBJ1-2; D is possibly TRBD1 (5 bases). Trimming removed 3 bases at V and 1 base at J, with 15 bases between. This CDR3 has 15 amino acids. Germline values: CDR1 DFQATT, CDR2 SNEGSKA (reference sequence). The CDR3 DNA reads TGCAGTGCTAGTCAGACAGCCAGCCTTAACTATGGCTACACCTTC. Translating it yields CSASQTASLNYGYTF.

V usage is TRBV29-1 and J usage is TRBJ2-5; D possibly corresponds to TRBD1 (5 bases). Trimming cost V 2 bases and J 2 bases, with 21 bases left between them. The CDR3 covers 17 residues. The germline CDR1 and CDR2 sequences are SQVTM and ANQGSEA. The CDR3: CSVEPRFPGNGQETQYF. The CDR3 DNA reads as TGCAGCGTTGAACCCCGGTTCCCAGGGAACGGACAAGAGACCCAGTACTTC. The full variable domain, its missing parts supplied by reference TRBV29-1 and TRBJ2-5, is SAVISQKPSRDICQRGTSLTIQCQVDSQVTMMFWYRQQPGQSLTLIATANQGSEATYESGFVIDKFPISRPNLTFSTLTVSNMSPEDSSIYLCSVEPRFPGNGQETQYFGPGTRLLVL.